This T cell receptor beta chain was profiled in a study of T cell repertoires in cytomegalovirus infection. Study in general: Public TCR beta signature analysis indicated the presence of both CMV infection and matching HLA type. Study-wide results and limits: Within the response measured ex vivo, HLA-C-restricted CMV-specific TCR beta clonotypes were dominant. Cumulative frequency of public TCR beta families picked out carriers of CMV plus the relevant HLA.

Germline values: CDR1 DFQATT, CDR2 SNEGSKA (reference sequence). The CDR3 covers 13 residues. Trimming at V came to 5 bases and at J to 8 bases, leaving 9 bases not matched to a gene. A single record per CDR3 protein comes from TCRdb applying MiXCR to the reads. The table records around 300,000 distinct CDR3 sequences, about 25% of them present only once. This clonotype appeared a few times. As yet, its antigen is unknown. This TCR was recovered from a human donor in good health (CMV status not recorded). Some clones in this sample may be carry-over from other donors' samples. Sample: PBMCs. The chain links TRBV20-1 to TRBJ1-2; TRBD1 matches 9 bases. The DNA for the CDR3 is TGCAGTGCTTTACCGACAGGGGGGATGGGCTACACCTTC. This gives the protein CSALPTGGMGYTF.